Described below is a single TCR beta chain sequence and its context. The entry originates in a study of regulatory T cells in long-lasting Graves disease. The time point is: newly diagnosed GD, antithyroid drugs for less than 3 months. Researchers made the TCR library from RNA that was extracted from PBMCs. Germline CDR1 reads KGHSY; CDR2 reads FQNENV. V was cut by 2 bases and J by 4 bases, with 12 bases left in between. The CDR3 contains 15 residues. For TCR beta, libraries came from iRepertoire HTBI primers and Arm-PCR of CDR3 regions. TCRdb used MiXCR to reprocess the multiplex PCR reads, holding one entry per CDR3 protein. The repertoire holds roughly 500,000 distinct CDR3 sequences, with 12% as singletons. This sample also appeared in a second study, on T cells in Graves' hyperthyroidism and ophthalmopathy. That source reports: No ophthalmopathy progression within 18 months constituted stable Graves' hyperthyroidism. Uncontrolled infections, other autoimmune diseases, pregnancy or lactation led to exclusion of patients. The majority of expanded thyroid clonotypes above 0.001 also appeared in blood.

The TCR comes from a woman aged 25 to 39 with Graves disease. The rearrangement links TRBV16 to TRBJ2-1; the D gene is possibly TRBD2 (6 bases). The sample here was peripheral blood mononuclear cells (PBMCs), taken at new diagnosis, from a patient treated with antithyroid drugs. The CDR3 sequence is CASSQDRRDYNEQFF. CDR3 nucleotide sequence: TGTGCCAGCAGCCAAGACCGGAGGGATTACAATGAGCAGTTCTTC.